The T cell receptor beta chain described here comes from a study of PD-1 blockade in mismatch repair-deficient tumors. At the level of the study: All were previously treated, progressing patients with about a dozen mismatch repair-deficient cancer types.

Germline-derived CDR1 and CDR2 are LGHNA and YNFKEQ. V was cut by 0 bases and J by 4 bases, with 12 bases left in between. This CDR3 region has 16 residues. The repertoire was sequenced with immunoSEQ multiplex PCR; TCRdb's copy has only in-frame clones and lacks some. This sample carries 60,000 to 65,000 clones, approximately 89% of them seen once, and the ten largest clones take around 13%. Findings of the study overall: After pembrolizumab, tumor-resident clones rose rapidly, then generally contracted before radiologic responses.

A word on this clone: The antigen is unknown.

TCR sequencing covered a few patients who responded to pembrolizumab. The chain carries TRBV4-2 and TRBJ2-2, with D unclear. The sequencing here drew on peripheral blood, taken 52 weeks after starting pembrolizumab. This clonotype was obtained from an adult with mismatch repair-deficient cancer. This chain's CDR3 is CASSQDPRQATGELFF. The DNA for the CDR3 is TGTGCCAGCAGCCAAGACCCTCGGCAGGCCACCGGGGAGCTGTTTTTT.